The text below deals with one T cell receptor beta chain. Its cognate antigen is unknown. Clones were read by immunoSEQ multiplex PCR, and TCRdb kept only the in-frame ones, dropping some. Of hundreds of thousands of clones listed, 88% are singletons. Treatment described: roughly 18 received Ad26.COV2.S at low or high dose, single or two shots; 5 received placebo; per-sample allocation not given. The investigators took samples on day 63 after the first vaccine or placebo injection. The data belong to a study of Ad26.COV2.S vaccination and SARS-CoV-2 variants. Looked up from germline, CDR1 is SEHNR and CDR2 is FQNEAQ (reference sequence). V gave up 3 bases and J gave up 3 bases, with 11 bases separating them. This CDR3 region has 14 residues. Study findings and constraints: Vaccinees displayed broader spike-specific TCR repertoires than placebo recipients. Substantial response breadth was reportedly seen for spike-specific CD8+ and CD4+ T cells after vaccination.

The chain is built from TRBV7-9 and TRBJ1-2, with D tentatively TRBD1 (6 bases). Here the sequenced sample was peripheral blood, taken in a trial of Ad26.COV2.S vaccine versus placebo. This sequence was found in a person between 18 and 59 years old who received the Ad26.COV2.S COVID-19 vaccine or a placebo. The CDR3 loop is CASSLVGADYGYTF. Written as DNA, the CDR3 is TGTGCCAGCAGCTTGGTGGGGGCCGACTATGGCTACACCTTC.